The rows below give T cell receptor beta chains drawn from one sample of a study of shared T cell receptors in the human thymus. The method was immunoSEQ multiplex PCR; TCRdb's version includes in-frame clones alone and lacks a portion of them. The sample has more than 300,000 clones; more than 85% are singletons. Source material: thymocytes. The origin of the receptors is a human donor. CDR3s include the opening cysteine and the closing phenylalanine or tryptophan. The D gene is left open where the match is weak. A row's size may be missing; if present it is once, few, many or a size class.

clone_size | j_call | d_call | v_call | cdr3_nt | cdr3_aa
- | TRBJ2-7 | TRBD1 | TRBV28 | TGTGCCAGCAGTGTGACACCGGGACAGGGGGCGGGCGAGCAGTACTTC | CASSVTPGQGAGEQYF
- | TRBJ1-5 | - | TRBV28 | TGTGCCAGCAACCCATTTAAGGGAGGCAATCAGCCCCAGCATTTT | CASNPFKGGNQPQHF
once | TRBJ2-5 | TRBD1 | TRBV4-1 | TGCGCCAGCAGCCAAGCCGACAGGGGAGGAGGAGAGACCCAGTACTTC | CASSQADRGGGETQYF
- | TRBJ1-4 | - | TRBV7-9 | TGTGCCAGCAGCACTAGGGGTACGGCTAATGAAAAACTGTTTTTT | CASSTRGTANEKLFF
- | TRBJ1-3 | - | TRBV7-8 | TGTGCCAGCAGCTTATGGGGGGCTGGGGGAAACACCATATATTTT | CASSLWGAGGNTIYF
- | TRBJ2-5 | TRBD2 | TRBV7-2 | TGTGCCAGCAGCCTTAGCGGGAGGGAGGGGGAGACCCAGTACTTC | CASSLSGREGETQYF
- | TRBJ2-1 | TRBD2 | TRBV5-1 | TGCGCCAGCAGCTCGCAACGGACTAGCGGCTTCTCCTACAATGAGCAGTTCTTC | CASSSQRTSGFSYNEQFF
- | TRBJ2-1 | TRBD2 | TRBV2 | TGTGCCAGCAGTCGTAAGGGGAGTAGCGGGAGGTTCTGGGACAATGAGCAGTTCTTC | CASSRKGSSGRFWDNEQFF
- | TRBJ1-1 | - | TRBV27 | TGTGCCAGCAGTTTAACAGGGAGGGCTGAAGCTTTCTTT | CASSLTGRAEAFF
- | TRBJ2-2 | - | TRBV27 | TGTGCCAGCAGTGTTCGACAGGTTTGGAGCACCGGGGAGCTGTTTTTT | CASSVRQVWSTGELFF
once | TRBJ2-5 | - | TRBV7-6 | TGTGCCAGCAGCTTAGGCAGGGTGGGTGGAGAGACCCAGTACTTC | CASSLGRVGGETQYF
- | TRBJ2-1 | - | TRBV30 | TGTGCCTGGAGTCCCACGAGGTTGGGCGGCGAGCAGTTCTTC | CAWSPTRLGGEQFF
- | TRBJ2-1 | TRBD1 | TRBV25-1 | TGTGCCAGCAGTGAATATGGGACAGGGGACAATGAGCAGTTCTTC | CASSEYGTGDNEQFF
- | TRBJ2-5 | TRBD1 | TRBV30 | TGTGCCTGGAGTTCCCGGACAGGGACGAACCAAGAGACCCAGTACTTC | CAWSSRTGTNQETQYF
- | TRBJ2-2 | TRBD1 | TRBV6-6 | TGTGCCAGCAGCTCGGGACAGGGATTAGTTACCGGGGAGCTGTTTTTT | CASSSGQGLVTGELFF
- | TRBJ1-4 | TRBD1 | TRBV5-1 | TGCGCCAGCAGCTTGGGGGACAGGGGGCAGCATGGGGAAAAACTGTTTTTT | CASSLGDRGQHGEKLFF
- | TRBJ2-6 | TRBD1 | TRBV7-9 | TGTGCCAGCAGCTTAGCAGACAGGGCTAGCTCTGGGGCCAACGTCCTGACTTTC | CASSLADRASSGANVLTF
- | TRBJ1-1 | - | TRBV7-9 | TGTGCCAGCAGCTTAGTGGGGGGTGCGAACACTGAAGCTTTCTTT | CASSLVGGANTEAFF
once | TRBJ1-6 | TRBD1 | TRBV27 | TGTGCCAGCAGTCCCTATTCCCGGGACAGGGGCCATAATTCACCCCTCCACTTT | CASSPYSRDRGHNSPLHF
- | TRBJ1-2 | - | TRBV9 | TGTGCCAGCAGCCCCCCACGCCGACAGCCCAACTATGGCTACACCTTC | CASSPPRRQPNYGYTF
- | TRBJ1-4 | - | TRBV21-1 | TGTGCCAGCAGGGTCGGGACAGGGAGGTATGAAAAACTGTTTTTT | CASRVGTGRYEKLFF
- | TRBJ1-4 | - | TRBV28 | TGTGCCAGCAGGATCAGGGAGAGGGGGGAAAAACTGTTTTTT | CASRIRERGEKLFF
- | TRBJ2-5 | TRBD1 | TRBV14 | TGTGCCAGCAGCCAACCTGGACAGGGCCAACCAGAGACCCAGTACTTC | CASSQPGQGQPETQYF
once | TRBJ2-7 | TRBD2 | TRBV5-5 | TGTGCCAGCAGCCGTGTGTATAGCGGGGTCTACGAGCAGTACTTC | CASSRVYSGVYEQYF
- | TRBJ1-5 | - | TRBV28 | TGTGCCTCCCGTCAGGGGTACCAGCCCCAGCATTTT | CASRQGYQPQHF
- | TRBJ2-7 | TRBD2 | TRBV18 | TGTGCCAGCTCACCACCTGCGACTAGCGGGACCTACGAGCAGTACTTC | CASSPPATSGTYEQYF
- | TRBJ1-5 | TRBD1 | TRBV5-1 | TGCGCCAGCAGCCGAGACAGGGTCGATCCTAATCAGCCCCAGCATTTT | CASSRDRVDPNQPQHF
- | TRBJ2-2 | TRBD2 | TRBV9 | TGTGCCAGCAGCGTAGTTGGGGGAGGGCCTGGCACCGGGGAGCTGTTTTTT | CASSVVGGGPGTGELFF
- | TRBJ2-7 | TRBD2 | TRBV5-1 | TGCGCCAGCAGCCCCCCCCGGCTAGCGGGAACCCTCCTCCTCATGGACGAGCAGTACTTC | CASSPPRLAGTLLLMDEQYF
- | TRBJ1-2 | TRBD1 | TRBV18 | TGTGCCAGCTCACTGCCCCCCGGTGACAGGGACCACCTCCCTAACTATGGCTACACCTTC | CASSLPPGDRDHLPNYGYTF
- | TRBJ1-5 | TRBD1 | TRBV4-2 | TGTGCCAGCAGCCAAGATCTTCCCGCCTCGGGACAGGGTGGGTTTCAGCCCCAGCATTTT | CASSQDLPASGQGGFQPQHF